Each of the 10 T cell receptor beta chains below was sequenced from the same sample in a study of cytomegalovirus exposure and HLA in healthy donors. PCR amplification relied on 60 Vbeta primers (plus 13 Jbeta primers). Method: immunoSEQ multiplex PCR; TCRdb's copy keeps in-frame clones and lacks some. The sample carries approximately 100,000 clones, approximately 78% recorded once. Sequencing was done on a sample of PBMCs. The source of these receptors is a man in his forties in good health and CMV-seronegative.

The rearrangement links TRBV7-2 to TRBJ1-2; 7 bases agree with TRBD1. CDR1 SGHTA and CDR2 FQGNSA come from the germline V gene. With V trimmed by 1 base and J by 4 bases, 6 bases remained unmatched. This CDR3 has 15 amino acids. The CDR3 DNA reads TGTGCCAGCAGCTTAGACAGGGGCCCCAGCTATGGCTACACCTTC. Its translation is CASSLDRGPSYGYTF.

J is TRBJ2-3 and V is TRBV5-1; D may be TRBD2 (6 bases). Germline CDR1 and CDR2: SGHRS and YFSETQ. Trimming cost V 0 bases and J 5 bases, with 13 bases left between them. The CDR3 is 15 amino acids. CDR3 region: CASSLAGGLGDTQYF. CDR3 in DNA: TGCGCCAGCAGCTTGGCTGGGGGACTGGGAGATACGCAGTATTTT.

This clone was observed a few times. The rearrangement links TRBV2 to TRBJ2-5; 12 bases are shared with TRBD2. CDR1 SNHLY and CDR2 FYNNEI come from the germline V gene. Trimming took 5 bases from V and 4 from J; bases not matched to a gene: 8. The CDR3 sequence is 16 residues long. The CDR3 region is CASSSTTSGGLETQYF. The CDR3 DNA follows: TGTGCCAGCAGTTCGACGACTAGCGGGGGCTTAGAGACCCAGTACTTC. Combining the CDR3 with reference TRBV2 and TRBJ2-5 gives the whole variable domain EPEVTQTPSHQVTQMGQEVILRCVPISNHLYFYWYRQILGQKVEFLVSFYNNEISEKSEIFDDQFSVERPDGSNFTLKIRSTKLEDSAMYFCASSSTTSGGLETQYFGPGTRLLVL.

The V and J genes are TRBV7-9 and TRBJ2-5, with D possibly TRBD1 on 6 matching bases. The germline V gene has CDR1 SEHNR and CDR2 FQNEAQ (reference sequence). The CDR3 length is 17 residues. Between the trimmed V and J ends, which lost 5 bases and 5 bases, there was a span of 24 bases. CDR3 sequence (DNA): TGTGCCAGCAGCGCCCGCCGGGACACCGAGGGGGTGGAGACCCAGTACTTC. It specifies CASSARRDTEGVETQYF.

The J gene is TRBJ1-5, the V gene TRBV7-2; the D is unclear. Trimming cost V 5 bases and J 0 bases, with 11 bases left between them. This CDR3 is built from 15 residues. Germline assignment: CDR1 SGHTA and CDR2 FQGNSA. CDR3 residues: CASSPPGSSNQPQHF. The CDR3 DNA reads TGTGCCAGCAGCCCACCCGGGTCTAGCAATCAGCCCCAGCATTTT.

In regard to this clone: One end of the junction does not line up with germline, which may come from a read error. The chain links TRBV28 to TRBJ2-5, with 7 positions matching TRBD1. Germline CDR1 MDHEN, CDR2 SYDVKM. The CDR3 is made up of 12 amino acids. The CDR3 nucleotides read TGTACCAGCAGTTCGACAGGGCAGACCCAGTACTTC. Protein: CTSSSTGQTQYF.

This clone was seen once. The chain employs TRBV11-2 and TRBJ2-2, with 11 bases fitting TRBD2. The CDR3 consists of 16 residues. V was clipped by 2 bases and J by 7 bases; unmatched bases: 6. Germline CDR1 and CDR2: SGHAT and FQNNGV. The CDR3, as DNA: TGTGCCAGCAGCTTAATTAGCGGGGGGGCCCACGGGGAGCTGTTTTTT. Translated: CASSLISGGAHGELFF.

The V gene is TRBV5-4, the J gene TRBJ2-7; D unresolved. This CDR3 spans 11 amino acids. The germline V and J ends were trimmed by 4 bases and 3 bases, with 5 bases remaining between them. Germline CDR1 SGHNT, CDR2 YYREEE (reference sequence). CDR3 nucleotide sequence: TGTGCCAGCAGCGCGAACTACGAGCAGTACTTC. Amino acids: CASSANYEQYF.

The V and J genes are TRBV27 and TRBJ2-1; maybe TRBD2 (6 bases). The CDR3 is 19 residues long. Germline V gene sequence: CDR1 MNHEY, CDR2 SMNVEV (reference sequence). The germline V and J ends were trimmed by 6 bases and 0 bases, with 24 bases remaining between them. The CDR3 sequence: CASSTLISIGGSSYNEQFF. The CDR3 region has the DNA TGTGCCAGCAGCACGCTTATTAGTATTGGGGGGAGCTCCTACAATGAGCAGTTCTTC.

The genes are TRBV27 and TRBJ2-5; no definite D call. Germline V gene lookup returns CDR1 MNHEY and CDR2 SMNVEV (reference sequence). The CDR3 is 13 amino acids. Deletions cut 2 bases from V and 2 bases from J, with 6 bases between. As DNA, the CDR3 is TGTGCCAGCAGTTTAAACAGACAAGAGACCCAGTACTTC. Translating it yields CASSLNRQETQYF.